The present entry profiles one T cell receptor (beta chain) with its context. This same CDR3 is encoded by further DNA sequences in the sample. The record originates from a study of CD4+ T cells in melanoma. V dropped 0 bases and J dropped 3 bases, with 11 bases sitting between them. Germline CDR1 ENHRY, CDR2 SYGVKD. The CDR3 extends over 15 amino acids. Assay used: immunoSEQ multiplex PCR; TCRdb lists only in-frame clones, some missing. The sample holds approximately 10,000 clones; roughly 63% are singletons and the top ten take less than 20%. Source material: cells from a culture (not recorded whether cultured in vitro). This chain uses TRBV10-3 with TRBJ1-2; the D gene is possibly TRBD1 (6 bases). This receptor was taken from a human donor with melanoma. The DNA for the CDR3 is TGTGCCATCAGTGAGTCTGGGGGCGCCGACTATGGCTACACCTTC. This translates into CAISESGGADYGYTF.